Listed here are 16 T cell receptor beta chains from one sample, sequenced in a study of T-cell memory formation after mild COVID-19. TCRdb re-called the 5' RACE reads through MiXCR, storing one row per CDR3 protein. The profile shows under 300,000 distinct CDR3 sequences, roughly 16% of them singletons. Sequencing was done on a sample of PBMCs or a T cell subset sorted from them (not recorded which). The source of these receptors is a man younger than 30 who had mild COVID-19 (a few samples of this study predate the infection). Cell type and time point are not known.

This clonotype was picked up a small number of times. The DNA for the CDR3 is TGTGCCAGCAGTTACGCCAGGGGGGGTGGTACGCAGTATTTT. The encoded protein is CASSYARGGGTQYF. The rearrangement uses TRBV6-5 and TRBJ2-3; tentatively, D is TRBD1 or TRBD2 (7 bases each). There are 14 residues in the CDR3. Germline V CDR1 and CDR2: MNHEY, SVGAGI. Trimming removed 2 bases at V and 8 bases at J, with 14 bases between.

In this sample, this clonotype turned up many times. The J gene is TRBJ2-2, the V gene TRBV2; D unclear. CDR3 size: 15 residues. CDR1 is SNHLY, CDR2 FYNNEI, per germline. Between the trimmed V and J ends, which lost 7 bases and 1 base, there was a span of 13 bases. The CDR3 DNA follows: TGTGCCAGCACCAGCAGTAGGTTGAACACCGGGGAGCTGTTTTTT. Protein sequence: CASTSSRLNTGELFF.

This clonotype was found many times. V is TRBV12-3 or TRBV12-4 and J is TRBJ2-6; no clear D gene. V was pared by 6 bases and J by 0 bases, with 9 bases between. The CDR3 sequence is 15 residues long. The CDR3 protein is CASSPPGSGANVLTF. The CDR3 nucleotides read TGTGCCAGCAGCCCCCCCGGCTCTGGGGCCAACGTCCTGACTTTC.

The chain is built from TRBV5-1 and TRBJ2-5, with 7 nucleotides matching TRBD2. The germline CDR1 and CDR2 sequences are SGHRS and YFSETQ. The CDR3 loop spans 16 amino acids. The V segment lost 7 bases and the J segment 1 base; nucleotides outside the gene matches: 13. The DNA of the CDR3 is TGCGCCAGCGCCGTTTTAGGCGGGGGACCCCAAGAGACCCAGTACTTC. This gives the protein CASAVLGGGPQETQYF.

This clonotype was seen more than once but under ten times. This rearrangement joins TRBV5-1 to TRBJ1-1; 10 bases align to TRBD1. The ends lost 2 bases at V and 6 bases at J; junction bases unmatched: 7. The germline gives CDR1 SGHRS, CDR2 YFSETQ. There are 15 residues in the CDR3. The CDR3 DNA reads as TGCGCCAGCAGCTTAGGGGACAGGGGTATCGCTGAAGCTTTCTTT. This encodes CASSLGDRGIAEAFF.

The chain links TRBV24-1 to TRBJ1-2; the D gene is possibly TRBD1 (6 bases). The length of the CDR3 is 18 residues. The germline CDR1 and CDR2 sequences are KGHDR and SFDVKD. Trimming shortened V by 5 bases and J by 1 base, and 22 bases separated the two germline ends. The CDR3 here is CATSGSTGRTAFNYGYTF. The CDR3 coding sequence is TGTGCCACCAGTGGTTCCACAGGGCGGACTGCCTTTAACTATGGCTACACCTTC.

This clonotype was seen more than once but under ten times. V gene TRBV23-1 combines with J gene TRBJ2-5; 10 nucleotides match TRBD2. Being an ORF, TRBV23-1 has a function that is uncertain. Unmatched junction bases numbered 6, after V lost 2 bases and J lost 0 bases. This CDR3 is built from 17 residues. The CDR3, as DNA: TGCGCCAGCAGTCAAAAGATCCTAGCGGGGGACCAAGAGACCCAGTACTTC. As protein: CASSQKILAGDQETQYF.

This clonotype was found once. The chain uses TRBV7-6 and TRBJ1-4; D unresolved. The CDR3 runs to 16 residues. The V gene's germline CDR1 is SGHVS and CDR2 FNYEAQ. V was shortened by 4 bases and J by 2 bases, with 14 bases between the two germline ends. The CDR3 is CASSSRGPSTNEKLFF. DNA for the CDR3: TGTGCCAGCAGCTCCCGCGGACCCTCGACTAATGAAAAACTGTTTTTT.

This clonotype was observed a handful of times. V is TRBV6-1 and J is TRBJ1-2; 10 bases map to TRBD1. J gave up 2 bases and V 6 bases, and 3 bases lay outside the gene matches. In germline, CDR1 is MNHNS, CDR2 SASEGT. The CDR3 contains 14 residues. Here the CDR3 reads CASSRQGANYGYTF. The CDR3 DNA follows: TGTGCCAGCAGCAGACAGGGGGCGAACTATGGCTACACCTTC.

This clonotype was seen a handful of times. The V and J genes are TRBV6-2 or TRBV6-3 and TRBJ2-7; TRBD1 might be the D (5 bases). V was pared by 2 bases and J by 8 bases, with 19 bases between. The CDR3 has 15 residues. The V gene's germline CDR1 is MNHEY and CDR2 SVGEGT. This chain's CDR3 is CASSYIRTPDVKQYF. The CDR3 DNA follows: TGTGCCAGCAGTTACATCCGGACACCAGACGTGAAGCAGTACTTC.

The chain links TRBV7-3 to TRBJ2-1, with a tentative D call TRBD1 (5 bases). There are 15 residues in the CDR3. Between the trimmed V and J ends, which lost 4 bases and 0 bases, there was a span of 10 bases. CDR1 SGHTA and CDR2 FQGTGA come from the germline V gene. The CDR3 DNA reads TGTGCCAGCAGCTCCTCCAGGGACTCCTACAATGAGCAGTTCTTC. This sequence encodes CASSSSRDSYNEQFF.

The chain joins TRBV28 to TRBJ1-4; perhaps TRBD1 as D (5 bases). CDR1 MDHEN and CDR2 SYDVKM come from the germline V gene. This CDR3 has 12 amino acids. V was pared by 6 bases and J by 5 bases, with 7 bases between. The CDR3 protein is CASRRQNEKLFF. The CDR3 nucleotides read TGTGCCAGCAGACGACAGAATGAAAAACTGTTTTTT. The full variable domain, in which reference TRBV28 and TRBJ1-4 provide the parts outside the CDR3, is DVKVTQSSRYLVKRTGEKVFLECVQDMDHENMFWYRQDPGLGLRLIYFSYDVKMKEKGDIPEGYSVSREKKERFSLILESASTNQTSMYLCASRRQNEKLFFGSGTQLSVL.

Only a few counts were recorded for this clonotype. The chain has TRBV7-2 and TRBJ1-2; unclear D gene. With 1 base removed from V and 4 bases from J, the gap between germline ends came to 7 bases. Germline V CDR1 and CDR2: SGHTA, FQGNSA. The CDR3 is made up of 13 amino acids. CDR3 region: CASSLEKPYGYTF. CDR3 sequence (DNA): TGTGCCAGCAGCTTAGAAAAGCCCTATGGCTACACCTTC. Together with reference TRBV7-2 and TRBJ1-2, the CDR3 gives the full variable domain: GAGVSQSPSNKVTEKGKDVELRCDPISGHTALYWYRQSLGQGLEFLIYFQGNSAPDKSGLPSDRFSAERTGGSVSTLTIQRTQQEDSAVYLCASSLEKPYGYTFGSGTRLTVV.

This clonotype was counted many times. The V call is TRBV5-1, the J call TRBJ2-3; TRBD2 aligns across 12 bases. CDR3 length: 16 amino acids. J gave up 2 bases and V 4 bases, and 5 bases lay outside the gene matches. Germline CDR1 reads SGHRS; CDR2 reads YFSETQ. CDR3: CASSKLAGGNTDTQYF. Here the CDR3 DNA reads TGCGCCAGCAGCAAACTAGCGGGGGGAAACACAGATACGCAGTATTTT.

The chain is built from TRBV4-1 and TRBJ1-1; D is ambiguous. With 4 bases removed from V and 12 bases from J, the gap between germline ends came to 12 bases. Looked up from germline, CDR1 is MGHRA and CDR2 is YSYEKL. This CDR3 spans 11 amino acids. CDR3 sequence: CASSRGKGTFF. DNA for the CDR3: TGCGCCAGCAGCCGCGGGAAGGGAACTTTCTTT.

The V call is TRBV29-1, the J call TRBJ1-4; TRBD1 matches at 8 bases. Looked up from germline, CDR1 is SQVTM and CDR2 is ANQGSEA. The CDR3 is made up of 12 amino acids. Trimming took 8 bases from V and 6 from J; bases not matched to a gene: 5. The CDR3 nucleotides read TGCAGCATCAGGGGGCCGGATGAAAAACTGTTTTTT. This translates into CSIRGPDEKLFF.